The sequence of this TCR beta chain was determined in a study of CD8+CD57+ T cells in acquired aplastic anemia. Genomic DNA constituted the template upon which TCR beta VDJ and CDR3 profiling was performed. TCRdb called the reads again in MiXCR, with one record for every CDR3 protein. Among a few hundred thousand distinct CDR3 sequences listed, 82% were seen once. Points on this clonotype: One junction end does not reproduce the germline sequence, and a read error may be involved.

The sequenced patients had an expansion of CD8+CD57+ cells seen by flow cytometry. CDR3 length: 14 amino acids. Germline values: CDR1 SGHVS, CDR2 FNYEAQ. This receptor was taken from a human donor with aplastic anemia. The V and J genes are TRBV7-6 and TRBJ2-3; the match to TRBD2 covers 10 bases. The specimen was sorted CD4+, CD8+, or CD8+CD57+ T cells (not recorded which) from PBMCs. In DNA form, the CDR3 reads TGTGCCAGCACCCTAGCGGGAGTTCCCTCTGGGGCGTACTTT. Amino acids: CASTLAGVPSGAYF.